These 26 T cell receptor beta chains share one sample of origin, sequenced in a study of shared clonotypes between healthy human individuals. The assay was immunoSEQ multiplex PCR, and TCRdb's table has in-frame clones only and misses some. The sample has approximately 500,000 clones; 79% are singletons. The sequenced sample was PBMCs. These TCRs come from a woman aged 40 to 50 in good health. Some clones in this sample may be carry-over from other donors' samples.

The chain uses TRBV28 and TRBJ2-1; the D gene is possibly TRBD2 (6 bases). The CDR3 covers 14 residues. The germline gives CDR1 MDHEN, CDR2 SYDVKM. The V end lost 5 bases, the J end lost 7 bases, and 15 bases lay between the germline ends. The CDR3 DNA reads TGTGCCAGCAGTCCGCATCGGGAGCCGAATGAGCAGTTCTTC. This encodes CASSPHREPNEQFF.

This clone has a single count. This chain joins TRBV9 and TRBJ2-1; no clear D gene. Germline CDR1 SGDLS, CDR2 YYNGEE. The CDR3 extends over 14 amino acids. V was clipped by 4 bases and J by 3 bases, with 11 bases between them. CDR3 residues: CASSPDANYNEQFF. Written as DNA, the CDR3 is TGTGCCAGCAGCCCGGACGCAAACTACAATGAGCAGTTCTTC.

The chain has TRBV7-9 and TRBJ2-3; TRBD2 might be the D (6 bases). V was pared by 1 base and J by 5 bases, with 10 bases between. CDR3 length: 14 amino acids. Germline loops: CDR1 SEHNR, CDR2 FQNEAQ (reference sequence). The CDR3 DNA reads TGTGCCAGCAGCTTAGGACGGGAGTTAGATACGCAGTATTTT. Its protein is CASSLGRELDTQYF.

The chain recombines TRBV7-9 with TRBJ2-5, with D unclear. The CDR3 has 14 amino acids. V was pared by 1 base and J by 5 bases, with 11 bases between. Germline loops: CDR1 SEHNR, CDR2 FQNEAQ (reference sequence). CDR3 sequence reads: CASSLGLVGETQYF. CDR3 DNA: TGTGCCAGCAGCTTAGGGTTGGTAGGTGAGACCCAGTACTTC.

The CDR3 sequence: CASLEGAGYNEQFF. As DNA, the CDR3 is TGTGCCAGCCTCGAGGGAGCGGGCTACAATGAGCAGTTCTTC. This chain joins TRBV5-6 and TRBJ2-1; tentatively, D is TRBD2 (6 bases). The V end was cut by 7 bases, the J end by 3 bases, with 14 bases between. The CDR3 covers 14 residues. CDR1 and CDR2 (germline): SGHDT, YYEEEE.

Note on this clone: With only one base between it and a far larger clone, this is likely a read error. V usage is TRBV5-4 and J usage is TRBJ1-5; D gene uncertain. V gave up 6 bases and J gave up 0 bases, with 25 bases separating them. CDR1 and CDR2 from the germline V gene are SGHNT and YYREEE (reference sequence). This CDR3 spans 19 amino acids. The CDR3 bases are TGTGCCAGCAACTGCGGGCGGATCGGGCCCCTTTATAGCAATCAGCCCCAGCATTTT. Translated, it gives CASNCGRIGPLYSNQPQHF. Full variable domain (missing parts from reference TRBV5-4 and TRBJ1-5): ETGVTQSPTHLIKTRGQQVTLRCSSQSGHNTVSWYQQALGQGPQFIFQYYREEENGRGNFPPRFSGLQFPNYSSELNVNALELDDSALYLCASNCGRIGPLYSNQPQHFGDGTRLSIL.

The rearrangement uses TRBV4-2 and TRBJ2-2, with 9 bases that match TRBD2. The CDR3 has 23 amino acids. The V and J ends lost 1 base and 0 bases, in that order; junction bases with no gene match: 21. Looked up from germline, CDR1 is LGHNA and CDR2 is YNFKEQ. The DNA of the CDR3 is TGTGCCAGCAGCCAAGGCCCCTGGCTGGGCCTAGCGGGAAAGTCCGCGAACACCGGGGAGCTGTTTTTT. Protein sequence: CASSQGPWLGLAGKSANTGELFF.

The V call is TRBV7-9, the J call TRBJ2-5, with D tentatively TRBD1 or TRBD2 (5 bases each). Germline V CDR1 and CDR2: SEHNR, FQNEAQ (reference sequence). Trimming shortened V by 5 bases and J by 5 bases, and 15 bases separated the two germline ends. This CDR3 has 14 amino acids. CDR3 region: CASSPGTPEETQYF. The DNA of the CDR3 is TGTGCCAGCAGCCCCGGGACGCCCGAGGAGACCCAGTACTTC.

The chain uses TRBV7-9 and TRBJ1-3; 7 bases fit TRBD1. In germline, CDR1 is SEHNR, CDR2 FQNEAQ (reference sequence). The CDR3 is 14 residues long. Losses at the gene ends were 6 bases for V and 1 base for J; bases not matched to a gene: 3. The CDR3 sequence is CASRTGSSGNTIYF. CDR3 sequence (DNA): TGTGCCAGCAGGACAGGGAGTTCTGGAAACACCATATATTTT.

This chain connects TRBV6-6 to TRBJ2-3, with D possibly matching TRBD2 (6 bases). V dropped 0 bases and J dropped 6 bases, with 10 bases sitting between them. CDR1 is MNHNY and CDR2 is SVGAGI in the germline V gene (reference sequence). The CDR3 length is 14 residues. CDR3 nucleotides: TGTGCCAGCAGTTACTCACTAGCCGAGGATACGCAGTATTTT. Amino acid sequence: CASSYSLAEDTQYF.

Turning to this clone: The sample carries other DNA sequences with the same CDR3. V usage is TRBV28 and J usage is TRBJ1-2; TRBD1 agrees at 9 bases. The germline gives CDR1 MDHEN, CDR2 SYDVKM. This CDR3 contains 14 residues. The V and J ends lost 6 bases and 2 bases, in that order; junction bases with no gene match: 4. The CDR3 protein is CASSTGQGNYGYTF. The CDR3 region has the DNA TGTGCCAGCAGCACGGGACAGGGCAACTATGGCTACACCTTC.

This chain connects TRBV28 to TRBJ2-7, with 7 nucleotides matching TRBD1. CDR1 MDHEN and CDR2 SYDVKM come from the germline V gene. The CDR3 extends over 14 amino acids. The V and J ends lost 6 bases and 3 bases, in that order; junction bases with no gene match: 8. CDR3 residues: CASRAQTGFYEQYF. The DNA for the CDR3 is TGTGCCAGCAGAGCGCAGACAGGGTTCTACGAGCAGTACTTC.

The CDR3 bases are TGTGCCACCGCTTTCCGGGCAGCGAACTATGGCTACACCTTC. It specifies CATAFRAANYGYTF. The chain uses TRBV19 and TRBJ1-2; D call uncertain. The V and J ends lost 10 bases and 2 bases respectively, with 17 bases between them. The CDR3 sequence is 14 residues long. The germline gives CDR1 LNHDA, CDR2 SQIVND (reference sequence).

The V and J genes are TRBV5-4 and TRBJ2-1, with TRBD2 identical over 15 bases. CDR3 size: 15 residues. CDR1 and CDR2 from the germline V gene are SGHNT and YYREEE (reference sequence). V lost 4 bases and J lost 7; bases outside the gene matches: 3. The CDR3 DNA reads TGTGCCAGCAGCCACGGGACTAGCGGGAGGAATGAGCAGTTCTTC. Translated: CASSHGTSGRNEQFF.

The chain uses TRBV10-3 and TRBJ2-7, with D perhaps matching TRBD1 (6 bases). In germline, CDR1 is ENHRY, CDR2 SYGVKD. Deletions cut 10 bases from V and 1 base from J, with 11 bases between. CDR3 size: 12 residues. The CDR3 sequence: CATTGTSYEQYF. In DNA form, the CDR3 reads TGTGCCACAACAGGGACGTCCTACGAGCAGTACTTC.

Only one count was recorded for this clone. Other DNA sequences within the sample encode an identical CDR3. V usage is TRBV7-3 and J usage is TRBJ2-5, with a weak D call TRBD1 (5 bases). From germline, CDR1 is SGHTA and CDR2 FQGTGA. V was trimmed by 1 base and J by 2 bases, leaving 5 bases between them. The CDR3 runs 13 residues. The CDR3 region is CASSLRQQETQYF. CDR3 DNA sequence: TGTGCCAGCAGCTTAAGACAGCAAGAGACCCAGTACTTC.

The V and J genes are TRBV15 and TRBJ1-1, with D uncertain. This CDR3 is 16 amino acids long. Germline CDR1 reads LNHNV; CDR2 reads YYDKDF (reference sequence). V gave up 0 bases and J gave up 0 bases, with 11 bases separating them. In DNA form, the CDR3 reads TGTGCCACCAGCAGAGAAACCGCTTGGATGAACACTGAAGCTTTCTTT. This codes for CATSRETAWMNTEAFF.

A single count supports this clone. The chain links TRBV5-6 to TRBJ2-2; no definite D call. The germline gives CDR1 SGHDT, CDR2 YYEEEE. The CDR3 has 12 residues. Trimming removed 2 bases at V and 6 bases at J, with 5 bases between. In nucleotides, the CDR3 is TGTGCCAGCAGCTTACTACCCGGGGAGCTGTTTTTT. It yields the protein CASSLLPGELFF.

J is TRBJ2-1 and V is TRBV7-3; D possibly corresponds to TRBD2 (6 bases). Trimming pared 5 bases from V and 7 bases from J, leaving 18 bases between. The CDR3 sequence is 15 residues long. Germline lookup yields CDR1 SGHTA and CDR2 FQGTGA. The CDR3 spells CASSPEGGNLNEQFF. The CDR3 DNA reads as TGTGCCAGCAGCCCCGAGGGCGGGAATCTAAATGAGCAGTTCTTC.

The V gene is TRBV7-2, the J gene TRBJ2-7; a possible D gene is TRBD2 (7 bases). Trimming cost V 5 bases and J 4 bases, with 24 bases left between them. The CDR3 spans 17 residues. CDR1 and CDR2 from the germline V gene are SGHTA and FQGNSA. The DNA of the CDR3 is TGTGCCAGCAGCCAGAGGGGGGGTCCAGGGTCATGGTACGAGCAGTACTTC. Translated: CASSQRGGPGSWYEQYF.

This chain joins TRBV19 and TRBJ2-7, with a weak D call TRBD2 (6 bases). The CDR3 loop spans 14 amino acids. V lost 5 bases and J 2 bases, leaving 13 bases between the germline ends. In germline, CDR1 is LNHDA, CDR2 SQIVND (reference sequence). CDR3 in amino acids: CASSRASETYEQYF. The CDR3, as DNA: TGTGCCAGTAGTCGTGCTAGCGAGACCTACGAGCAGTACTTC.

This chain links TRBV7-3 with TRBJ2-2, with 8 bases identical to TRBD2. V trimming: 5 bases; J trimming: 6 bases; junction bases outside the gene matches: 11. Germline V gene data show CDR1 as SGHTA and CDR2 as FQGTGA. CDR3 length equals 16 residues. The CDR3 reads CASSPPGLDGSGELFF. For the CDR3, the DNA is TGTGCCAGCAGCCCTCCGGGACTAGACGGGTCCGGGGAGCTGTTTTTT.

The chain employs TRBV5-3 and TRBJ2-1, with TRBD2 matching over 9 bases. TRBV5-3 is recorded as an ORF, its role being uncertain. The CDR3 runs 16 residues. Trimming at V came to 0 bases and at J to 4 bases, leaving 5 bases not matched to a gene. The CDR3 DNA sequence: TGTGCCAGAAGCTTGGGTGTGACTAGCGGTTACAATGAGCAGTTCTTC. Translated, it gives CARSLGVTSGYNEQFF.

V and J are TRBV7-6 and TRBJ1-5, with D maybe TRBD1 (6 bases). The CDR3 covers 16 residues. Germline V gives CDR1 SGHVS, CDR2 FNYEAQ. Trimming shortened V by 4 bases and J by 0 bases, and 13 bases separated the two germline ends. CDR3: CASSSGTPYSNQPQHF. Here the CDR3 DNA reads TGTGCCAGCAGCTCCGGGACACCCTATAGCAATCAGCCCCAGCATTTT.

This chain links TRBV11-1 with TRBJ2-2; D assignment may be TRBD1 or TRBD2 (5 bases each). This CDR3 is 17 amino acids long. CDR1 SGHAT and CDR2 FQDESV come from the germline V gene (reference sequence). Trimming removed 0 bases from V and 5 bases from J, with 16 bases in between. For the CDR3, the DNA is TGTGCCAGCAGCTTAGCGTTGGGGGATTTGGGAACCGGGGAGCTGTTTTTT. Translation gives CASSLALGDLGTGELFF.

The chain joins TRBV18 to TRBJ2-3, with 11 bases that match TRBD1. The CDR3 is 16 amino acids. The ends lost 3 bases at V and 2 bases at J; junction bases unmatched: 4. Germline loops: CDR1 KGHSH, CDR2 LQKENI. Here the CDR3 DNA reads TGTGCCAGCTCACCCCGGGACAGGGGGATCACAGATACGCAGTATTTT. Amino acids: CASSPRDRGITDTQYF.